This T cell receptor beta chain was obtained from a study of shared clonotypes between healthy human individuals. Assay: immunoSEQ multiplex PCR; the TCRdb copy retains only in-frame clones and omits some. In the table there are a few million clones, about nine tenths of which are singletons. Worth noting for this clone: An end of the junction differs from the germline gene, which may be a read error. Other DNA sequences in the same sample also yield this CDR3.

The sequenced sample consisted of naive CD4+ T cells from PBMCs. The subset was: CD45RA+ positively selected. The source of this sequence is a man younger than 30 in good health. Some clones in this sample may be carry-over from other donors' samples.

DNA for the CDR3: TGTGCCAGCAGCCTAGGGCCAGCCGGAGAGCTGTTTTTT. This gives the protein CASSLGPAGELFF. The chain uses TRBV7-7 and TRBJ2-2; no clear D gene. Looked up from germline, CDR1 is SSHAT and CDR2 is FNYEAQ (reference sequence). The CDR3 has 13 residues. Combining the CDR3 with reference TRBV7-7 and TRBJ2-2 gives the whole variable domain GAGVSQSPRYKVTKRGQDVTLRCDPISSHATLYWYQQALGQGPEFLTYFNYEAQPDKSGLPSDRFSAERPEGSISTLTIQRTEQRDSAMYRCASSLGPAGELFFGEGSRLTVL.